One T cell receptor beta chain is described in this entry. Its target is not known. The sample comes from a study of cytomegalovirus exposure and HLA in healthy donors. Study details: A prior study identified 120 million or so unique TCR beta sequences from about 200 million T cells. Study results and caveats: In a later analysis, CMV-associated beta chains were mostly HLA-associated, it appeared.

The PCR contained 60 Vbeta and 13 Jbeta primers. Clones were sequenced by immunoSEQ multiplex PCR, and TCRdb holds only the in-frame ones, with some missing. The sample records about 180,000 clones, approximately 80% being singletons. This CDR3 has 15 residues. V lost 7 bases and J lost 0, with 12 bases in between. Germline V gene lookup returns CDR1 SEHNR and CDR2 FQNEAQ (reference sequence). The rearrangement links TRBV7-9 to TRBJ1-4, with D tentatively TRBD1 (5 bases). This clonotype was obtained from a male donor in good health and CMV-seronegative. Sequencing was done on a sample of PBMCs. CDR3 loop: CASTGGGATNEKLFF. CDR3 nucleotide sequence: TGTGCCAGCACGGGGGGAGGGGCAACTAATGAAAAACTGTTTTTT. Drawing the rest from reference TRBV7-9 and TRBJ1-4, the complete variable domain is DTGVSQNPRHKITKRGQNVTFRCDPISEHNRLYWYRQTLGQGPEFLTYFQNEAQLEKSRLLSDRFSAERPKGSFSTLEIQRTEQGDSAMYLCASTGGGATNEKLFFGSGTQLSVL.